This T cell receptor (beta chain) was observed in a study of blood T cell repertoires in COVID-19. Individuals drawn from 24 US areas were roughly 18 to 100 years old. Assignment of participants to cohorts was predicated upon participant-reported clinical history. Before being deemed recovered, Cohort 3 donors had two negative PCRs, clearance, or symptom resolution. Germline CDR1 and CDR2: SEHNR and FQNEAQ (reference sequence). Trimming stripped 0 bases from V and 2 bases from J, with 8 bases between. CDR3 length: 15 residues. Sequencing was performed with immunoSEQ multiplex PCR; in TCRdb, only in-frame clones are kept and a portion is missing. Found here are about 300,000 clones, about 89% of them singletons; the top ten hold approximately 2.4%.

The sample was PBMCs or T cells enriched from blood (not recorded which). The receptor was isolated from a woman under 30 who had recovered from COVID-19. The chain carries TRBV7-9 and TRBJ1-5; perhaps TRBD1 as D (5 bases). The CDR3 sequence: CASSLATRGNQPQHF. As DNA, the CDR3 is TGTGCCAGCAGCTTAGCTACCAGGGGCAATCAGCCCCAGCATTTT.